This T cell receptor beta chain was identified during a study of shared clonotypes between healthy human individuals (dated by TCRdb to about 2020). About the investigation overall: The cohort included three men and a couple of women between 18 and 49 years of age. Each donor's leukapheresis produced roughly between roughly 0.85 and 9 billion PBMCs. The study deeply sequenced blood TCR repertoires of five healthy adults to estimate repertoire size and the extent of clonotype sharing between individuals. Libraries were prepared and TCR repertoires were sequenced by different laboratories using diverse techniques, in order to increase sequencing depth and limit assay-specific biases. For each donor, three plates each were used for CD4 naive and CD4 memory, two plates were used for CD8 naive, and one plate was used for CD8 memory. Study-wide findings and limitations: Sampling was restricted to blood, and TCR repertoires in tissue are likely to differ from TCR repertoires in blood. The genetic and exposure-history diversity represented was limited by the small number of donors. Based on pairwise subsampling, the degree of clonotype sharing among donors was expected to be affected by sequencing depth. Rarefaction of sorted-subset datasets indicated incomplete sequencing despite the large sequencing depth. Sharing across four donors was observed for about 5% of naive CD4, over 3% of naive CD8, 2% to 2.5% of memory CD4, and roughly 0.4% of memory CD8 clonotypes. Naive subsets generally had larger estimated clonotype richness than memory subsets did. Clonotypes shared by all four sorted-subset donors showed higher generation probabilities than non-shared clonotypes.

Donors were healthy HIV-negative adults with no recently reported acute infections or vaccinations. Every donor was a Caucasian adult residing in Nashville, Tennessee, USA. Magnetic negative selection was used to enrich CD4+ T cells, after which naive cells were positively selected on CD45RA and the negative fraction became the memory subset. After blood collection by leukapheresis, PBMCs were isolated using Ficoll-Histopaque density gradient centrifugation and then cryopreserved in the vapor phase of liquid nitrogen. Purity and quantity of every magnetically sorted T cell population were checked by analytical flow cytometry. Each sorted fraction had its genomic DNA isolated and then quantified by UV absorbance on a Nanodrop 2000c. Details on this clone: The clone's antigen remains unknown. It has no much larger one-base neighbor in the sample; base qualities were not kept.

V was cut back by 1 base and J by 7 bases, leaving a gap of 8 bases between them. The CDR3 numbers 13 residues from cysteine through phenylalanine. The entry retains the CDR3 DNA only, 39 bases that are in frame from base 1. Looking up the germline V gene yields CDR1 LGHNA and CDR2 YNFKEQ. Using the deep immunoSEQ assay, multiplex PCR amplified TCR CDR3 regions from genomic DNA. Genomic DNA extracted from each cell subset was distributed evenly over all wells of several immunoSEQ 96-well plates, and each plate served as one replicate. For sorted subsets, each replicate PCR was loaded with about 200 ng genomic DNA, equivalent to 32,000 or so T cell genomes. Purified libraries were measured with a Qubit 3.0 fluorometer, size-checked on a Bioanalyzer 2100, and measured again with the KAPA Library Quantification kit. Each immunoSEQ 96-well plate was sequenced on its own single-read 150-cycle Illumina NextSeq 550 flow cell. Processing in the source paper ran as follows. The immunoSEQ output contained only junctional sequences without quality scores, so filtering could not match that applied to full-length reads. To assign V/J genes and CDR3, sequences were annotated against IMGT germline references using PyIR, a Python wrapper for IgBLAST v1.9. Reads with weak V/J assignments (E-value above 1e-6), missing CDR3, stop codons, out-of-frame junctions, or ambiguous translated residues were removed. V3J clonotypes were defined as sequences sharing an identical inferred V gene, J gene, and CDR3 amino acid sequence. Percentage overlap between repertoires was computed as shared unique clonotypes divided by the size of the smaller repertoire. Richness of each repertoire was evaluated using RTK rarefaction, the Chao1 estimator, and Recon v2.1 estimates of unobserved clonotypes. Generation probabilities were computed with OLGA for all TCRbeta clonotypes obtained by the gDNA method from a few donors. What TCRdb holds here is the immuneACCESS table cut down to in-frame rearrangements. Part of the clones is not present; checked against another copy, under half of the missing clones reflect an unresolved V gene, and the others are unexplained. V and J calls and clone size follow that table, whereas D and trimming were derived from the DNA. Present in this sample are some 660,000 clones, around four fifths of which were seen just once. Around 2% of the sample is in the top ten clones.

The chain links TRBV4-2 with TRBJ2-1, with no reliable assignment of the D segment. The origin of this receptor is a woman aged 25 to 39 in good health. The sequenced sample was memory CD4+ T cells sorted from blood. The cell subset or site label for this specimen denotes: CD45RA-negative fraction. This receptor has the CDR3 CASSQAAANEQFF. The DNA is TGTGCCAGCAGCCAAGCTGCAGCGAATGAGCAGTTCTTC.